These 8 T cell receptor beta chains were sequenced from one sample in a study of blood T cell repertoires in COVID-19. Sequencing used immunoSEQ multiplex PCR; TCRdb keeps in-frame clones, though not all of them. The sample includes approximately 220,000 clones, about 85% of them seen just once. Sequencing was performed on peripheral blood. The receptor source for this set is a man aged 50 to 60 who had recovered from COVID-19.

The chain has TRBV5-5 and TRBJ1-1; D is possibly TRBD1 (5 bases). Germline assignment: CDR1 SGHKS and CDR2 YYEKEE (reference sequence). V was trimmed by 3 bases and J by 3 bases, leaving 18 bases between them. The CDR3 loop spans 16 amino acids. CDR3 amino acids: CASSSQPGIVDTEAFF. The CDR3 nucleotides are TGTGCCAGCAGCTCCCAACCAGGGATAGTCGACACTGAAGCTTTCTTT.

This sequence joins TRBV10-2 and TRBJ2-7; TRBD1 matches 8 bases. The CDR3 has 13 amino acids. J was trimmed by 5 bases and V by 4 bases; bases with no gene match: 4. Germline V CDR1 and CDR2: WSHSY, SAAADI. CDR3 amino acids: CASSGQGRNEQYF. CDR3 DNA sequence: TGCGCCAGCAGTGGACAGGGGAGAAACGAGCAGTACTTC.

The chain employs TRBV2 and TRBJ2-3; 8 nucleotides line up with TRBD1. In germline, CDR1 is SNHLY, CDR2 FYNNEI. CDR3 length: 14 residues. The J segment lost 1 base and the V segment lost 6 bases, leaving 3 bases of the junction unmatched. The CDR3 spells CASSKQGGTDTQYF. For the CDR3, the DNA is TGTGCCAGCAGCAAACAGGGGGGCACAGATACGCAGTATTTT.

J is TRBJ2-7 and V is TRBV3-1 (or the pseudogene TRBV3-2); TRBD2 matches 11 bases. The V gene's germline CDR1 is LGHDT and CDR2 YNNKEL (reference sequence). The CDR3 has 17 amino acids. V lost 1 base to trimming and J lost 6 bases; unmatched junction nucleotides: 11. The CDR3 DNA sequence: TGTGCCAGCAGCCAAGGACCGCTAGCGGGGGGCCGTAGCGAGCAGTACTTC. Its translation: CASSQGPLAGGRSEQYF.

In its sample, this clone was seen once. The rearrangement links TRBV3-1 (or the pseudogene TRBV3-2) to TRBJ2-5; 10 bases fit TRBD2. The CDR3 is made up of 18 amino acids. With V trimmed by 4 bases and J by 1 base, 12 bases remained unmatched. Germline V lookup: CDR1 LGHDT, CDR2 YNNKEL (reference sequence). This CDR3 reads CASSPRSNLAGAQETQYF. The CDR3 nucleotides are TGTGCCAGCAGCCCACGATCAAACCTAGCGGGAGCCCAAGAGACCCAGTACTTC.

The genes are TRBV3-1 (or the pseudogene TRBV3-2) and TRBJ2-6; possible D gene TRBD1, 6 bases. The CDR3 totals 15 residues. The germline V gene has CDR1 LGHDT and CDR2 YNNKEL (reference sequence). V lost 2 bases, J lost 4 bases, and 9 bases lay in between. The CDR3 reads CASSQNRVGANVLTF. CDR3 bases: TGTGCCAGCAGCCAAAACAGGGTCGGGGCCAACGTCCTGACTTTC.

Regarding this clone: One end of the junction fails to match germline, which may point to a read error. This rearrangement joins TRBV7-9 to TRBJ1-6, with 7 positions matching TRBD1. There are 16 residues in the CDR3. Germline V gene sequence: CDR1 SEHNR, CDR2 FQNEAQ (reference sequence). Here the CDR3 reads CASSPAGQARNSPLYF. The CDR3 DNA sequence: TGTGCCAGCAGCCCCGCCGGACAGGCACGAAATTCACCCCTCTACTTT.

V gene TRBV7-4 combines with J gene TRBJ2-7; no clear D. This CDR3 comprises 11 residues. From germline, CDR1 is SGHVT and CDR2 SQSDAQ. V lost 5 bases and J lost 6, with 8 bases in between. The CDR3: CASSQRAEQYF. CDR3 in DNA: TGTGCCAGCAGCCAAAGAGCCGAGCAGTACTTC.